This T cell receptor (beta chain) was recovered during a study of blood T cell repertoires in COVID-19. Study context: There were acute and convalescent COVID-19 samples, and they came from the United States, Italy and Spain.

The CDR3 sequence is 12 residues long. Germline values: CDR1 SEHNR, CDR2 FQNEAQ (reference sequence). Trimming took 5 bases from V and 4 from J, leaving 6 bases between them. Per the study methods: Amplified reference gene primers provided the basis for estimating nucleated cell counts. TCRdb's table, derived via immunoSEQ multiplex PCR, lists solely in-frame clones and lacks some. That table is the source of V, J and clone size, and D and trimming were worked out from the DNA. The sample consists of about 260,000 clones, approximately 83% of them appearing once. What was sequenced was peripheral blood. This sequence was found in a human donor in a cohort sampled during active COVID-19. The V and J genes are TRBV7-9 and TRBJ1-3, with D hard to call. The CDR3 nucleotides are TGTGCCAGCAGCCCTCGGGGAAACACCATATATTTT. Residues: CASSPRGNTIYF.